This paragraph covers one TCR beta chain sequence. Per the original methods: For nucleated cells, counts were estimated from reference gene primer amplification. Profiled with immunoSEQ multiplex PCR; TCRdb holds only in-frame clones, not every one. V, J and clone size are those of that table, while D and trimming were read from the DNA. The data contain under 45,000 clones, 80% to 90% of them singletons. V was pared by 4 bases and J by 4 bases, with 14 bases between. In germline, CDR1 is MGHRA, CDR2 YSYEKL. The CDR3 loop spans 14 amino acids. This sample is part of a study of blood T cell repertoires in COVID-19. About the research overall: COVID-19 samples, acute and convalescent, were from the United States, Italy and Spain. PBMCs, B-cell-depleted T cells, or T cells were the source of the cDNA or gDNA that made up the material.

The sequence came from a man aged 35-49 years with active COVID-19. The rearrangement links TRBV4-1 to TRBJ2-7, with D possibly TRBD2 on 5 matching bases. Sequencing was performed on peripheral blood. CDR3 in amino acids: CASSPTPRGYEQYF. The CDR3 DNA is TGCGCCAGCAGCCCAACCCCTCGGGGTTACGAGCAGTACTTC.